This TCR beta chain was identified during a study of cytomegalovirus exposure and HLA in healthy donors. About the study: The approximately 120 validation repertoires were produced on the same platform as the roughly 690 repertoires of the first cohort. This was reported in a later analysis.

A few counts support this clone. Using immunoSEQ multiplex PCR, the repertoire was profiled, and TCRdb retains in-frame clones only, with some absent. The sample lists about 60,000 clones; around 90% were seen once. Germline V gene data show CDR1 as SGDLS and CDR2 as YYNGEE. V was shortened by 4 bases and J by 5 bases, with 13 bases between the two germline ends. There are 14 residues in the CDR3. This clonotype was obtained from a young man in good health and CMV-seronegative. Material for sequencing was PBMCs. The chain carries TRBV9 and TRBJ1-5; the D gene is possibly TRBD1 (6 bases). CDR3 residues: CASSPQGNDQPQHF. CDR3 in DNA: TGTGCCAGCAGCCCCCAGGGGAACGATCAGCCCCAGCATTTT.